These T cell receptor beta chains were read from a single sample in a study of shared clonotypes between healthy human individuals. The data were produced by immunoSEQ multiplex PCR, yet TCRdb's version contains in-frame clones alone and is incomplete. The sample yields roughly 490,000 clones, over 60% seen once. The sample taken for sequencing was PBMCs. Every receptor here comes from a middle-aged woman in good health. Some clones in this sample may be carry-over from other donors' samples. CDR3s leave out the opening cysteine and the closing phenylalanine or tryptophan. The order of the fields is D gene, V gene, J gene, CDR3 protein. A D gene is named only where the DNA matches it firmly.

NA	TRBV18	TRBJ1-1	ASSPDRQKSEAF
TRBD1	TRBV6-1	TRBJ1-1	ASSRQGGSGTEAF
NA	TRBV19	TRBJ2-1	ASSRASDTMNQF
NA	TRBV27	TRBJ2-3	ASSLLTRGDTQY
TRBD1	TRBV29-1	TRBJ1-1	SVDPGQGGRYTEAF
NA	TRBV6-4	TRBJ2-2	ASSDSDEGRELF
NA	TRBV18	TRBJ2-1	ASSPLKDNEQF
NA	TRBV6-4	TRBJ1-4	ASSLYLGEKLF
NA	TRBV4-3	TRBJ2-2	ASSLGTIGELF
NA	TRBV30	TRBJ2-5	AWSVLQGGTQY
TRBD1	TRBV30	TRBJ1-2	AWSDSHRGSNYGYT